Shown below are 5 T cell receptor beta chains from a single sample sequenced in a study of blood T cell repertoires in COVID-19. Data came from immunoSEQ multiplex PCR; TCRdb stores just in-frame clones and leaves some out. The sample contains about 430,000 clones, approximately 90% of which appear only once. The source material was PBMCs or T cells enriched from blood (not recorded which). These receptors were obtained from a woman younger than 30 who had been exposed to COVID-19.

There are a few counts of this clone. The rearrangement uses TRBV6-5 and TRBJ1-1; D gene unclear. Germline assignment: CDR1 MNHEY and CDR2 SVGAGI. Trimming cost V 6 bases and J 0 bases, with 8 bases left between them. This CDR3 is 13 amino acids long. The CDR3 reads CASSAGMNTEAFF. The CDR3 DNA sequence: TGTGCCAGCAGCGCCGGTATGAACACTGAAGCTTTCTTT.

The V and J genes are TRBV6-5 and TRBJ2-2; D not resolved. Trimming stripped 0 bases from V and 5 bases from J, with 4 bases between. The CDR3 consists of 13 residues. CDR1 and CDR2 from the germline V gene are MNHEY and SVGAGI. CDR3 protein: CASSYSRTGELFF. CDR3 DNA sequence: TGTGCCAGCAGTTACTCACGGACCGGGGAGCTGTTTTTT.

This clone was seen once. The CDR3 bases are TGTGCCAGTAGCGGGGACAATTACGAGCAGTACTTC. Its protein product is CASSGDNYEQYF. The chain employs TRBV30 and TRBJ2-7; 8 nucleotides line up with TRBD2. The CDR3 is made up of 12 amino acids. With V trimmed by 8 bases and J by 4 bases, 7 bases remained unmatched. The germline CDR1 and CDR2 sequences are GTSNPN and SVGIG (reference sequence).

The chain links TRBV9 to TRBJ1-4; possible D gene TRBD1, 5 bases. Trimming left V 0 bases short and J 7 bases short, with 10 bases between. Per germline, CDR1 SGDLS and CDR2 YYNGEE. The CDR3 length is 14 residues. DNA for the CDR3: TGTGCCAGCAGCGTAGGACAGTTGGGTGAAAAACTGTTTTTT. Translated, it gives CASSVGQLGEKLFF. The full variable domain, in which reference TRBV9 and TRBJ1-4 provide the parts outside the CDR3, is DSGVTQTPKHLITATGQRVTLRCSPRSGDLSVYWYQQSLDQGLQFLIQYYNGEERAKGNILERFSAQQFPDLHSELNLSSLELGDSALYFCASSVGQLGEKLFFGSGTQLSVL.

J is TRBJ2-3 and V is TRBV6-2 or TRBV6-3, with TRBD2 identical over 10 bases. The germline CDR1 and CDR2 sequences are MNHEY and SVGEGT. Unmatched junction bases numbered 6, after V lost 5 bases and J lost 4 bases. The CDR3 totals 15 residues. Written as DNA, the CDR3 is TGTGCCAGCAGTATCCAGCGGGGGGGCTCAGATACGCAGTATTTT. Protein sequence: CASSIQRGGSDTQYF.